This TCR beta chain derives from a study of shared clonotypes between healthy human individuals. The protocol was immunoSEQ multiplex PCR, while the TCRdb copy is restricted to in-frame clones and leaves out a portion. The sample contains about half a million clones, about 85% of which appear only once. The CDR3 is 14 residues long. V was shortened by 1 base and J by 2 bases, with 6 bases between the two germline ends. Germline CDR1 and CDR2: PRHDT and FYEKMQ (reference sequence). The V call is TRBV13, the J call TRBJ2-1; D not resolved. Source material: PBMCs. This clonotype originated in a woman aged 40 to 50 in good health. Some clones in this sample may be carry-over from other donors' samples. The CDR3: CASSLVRTYNEQFF. The CDR3 coding sequence is TGTGCCAGCAGCTTAGTGCGGACCTACAATGAGCAGTTCTTC.